This T cell receptor beta chain came from a study of a mutant IDH1 vaccine in newly diagnosed glioma. Study-level background: At week 47 came visit V13, while visit V12 had come at week 35.

Clones were read by immunoSEQ multiplex PCR, and TCRdb kept only the in-frame ones, dropping some. The top ten hold 25% to 30% of the sample, which has fewer than 35,000 clones, roughly four fifths seen once. Trimming removed 8 bases from V and 3 bases from J, with 11 bases in between. Germline CDR1 and CDR2: LNHDA and SQIVND (reference sequence). The CDR3 totals 12 residues. Time point denoted: week 47, end of study. Every vaccine dose comprised 300 ug of mutant IDH1 20-mer peptide plus topical imiquimod. Turning to this clone: No antigen is known for it.

The TCR sequence derives from a man aged 25-45 years with glioma. The V and J genes are TRBV19 and TRBJ2-7; D possibly uses TRBD1 or TRBD2 (5 bases each). The sequenced sample was PBMCs, obtained from a glioma patient whose treatment included an IDH1 peptide vaccine. This chain's CDR3 is CASGPRGYEQYF. As DNA, the CDR3 is TGTGCCAGTGGCCCGAGGGGCTACGAGCAGTACTTC. Together with reference TRBV19 and TRBJ2-7, the CDR3 gives the full variable domain: DGGITQSPKYLFRKEGQNVTLSCEQNLNHDAMYWYRQDPGQGLRLIYYSQIVNDFQKGDIAEGYSVSREKKESFPLTVTSAQKNPTAFYLCASGPRGYEQYFGPGTRLTVT.